The clone carrying this T cell receptor beta chain was counted between two and nine times. Antigen specificity is unknown. The data originate from a study of blood T cells in healthy people across ages. Study-wide points: The unsorted PBMCs prevented any conclusive comparison of naive versus antigen-experienced cells.

Sample-barcoded 5' priming and a J-beta primer mix drove a second PCR of roughly 6 to 12 cycles. MiXCR, applied by TCRdb to the 5' RACE reads, yields one record per CDR3 protein. The sample includes hundreds of thousands of distinct CDR3 sequences, roughly 50% of them seen just once. CDR1 is MNHNS and CDR2 is SASEGT in the germline V gene. Trimming cost V 2 bases and J 9 bases, with 6 bases left between them. This CDR3 contains 11 residues. V usage is TRBV6-1 and J usage is TRBJ2-3; no clear D gene. What was sequenced was blood. This clonotype was obtained from an elderly man in good health. The CDR3 DNA reads as TGTGCCAGCAGTGAATCTAACACGCAGTATTTT. It is translated as CASSESNTQYF.